Listed below are T cell receptor beta chains from one sample, sequenced in a study of CD8+CD57+ T cells in acquired aplastic anemia. One entry per CDR3 protein results from TCRdb running MiXCR on the reads. The sample contains roughly 220,000 distinct CDR3 sequences, 50% to 70% of which appear only once. Sequencing used sorted CD4+, CD8+, or CD8+CD57+ T cells (not recorded which) from PBMCs. These receptors all come from a human donor with aplastic anemia. The CDR3 runs from the conserved cysteine through the conserved F or W. A D gene is named only where the DNA matches it firmly. Some rows mark clone size as missing; the rest say once, few, many or name a class of expanded clone.

>TRBD1|NA|TRBJ1-1|TRBV20-1
CSVRQGPYTEAFF
TGCAGTGTCCGACAGGGTCCGTACACTGAAGCTTTCTTT
>NA|many|TRBJ1-3|TRBV6-1
CASSEAVDTVIGNTIYF
TGTGCCAGCAGTGAAGCCGTGGACACGGTAATCGGAAACACCATATATTTT
>TRBD1|NA|TRBJ2-1|TRBV10-3
CAISASSGTGPFNEQFF
TGTGCCATCAGTGCTTCGTCCGGGACAGGGCCCTTCAATGAGCAGTTCTTC
>TRBD2|NA|TRBJ2-5|TRBV20-1
CSARSGGQETQYF
TGCAGTGCTAGGAGCGGGGGGCAAGAGACCCAGTACTTC
>NA|NA|TRBJ2-1|TRBV15
CATSSNDLSDTNEQFF
TGTGCCACCAGCAGCAACGACTTATCCGACACCAATGAGCAGTTCTTC
>NA|NA|TRBJ1-2|TRBV7-2
CASSPGVQHGYTF
TGTGCCAGCAGCCCGGGGGTTCAACATGGCTACACCTTC
>NA|few|TRBJ1-1|TRBV11-2
CASSFLGNTEASF
TGTGCCAGCAGCTTTTTAGGGAACACTGAAGCTTCCTTT
>TRBD2|NA|TRBJ2-3|TRBV7-3
CASSGRGLAGVTDTQYF
TGTGCCAGCAGCGGCCGGGGACTAGCGGGAGTCACGGATACGCAGTATTTT
>TRBD2|NA|TRBJ2-1|TRBV2
CASTILAGAEQFF
TGTGCCAGCACCATTCTAGCGGGGGCCGAGCAGTTCTTC
>NA|NA|TRBJ2-7|TRBV7-2
CATSVTGGFYEQYF
TGTGCCACCTCCGTTACGGGGGGCTTCTACGAGCAGTACTTC
>NA|few|TRBJ2-7|TRBV7-9
CASSLAARSYEQYF
TGTGCCAGCAGCTTAGCGGCCAGATCCTACGAGCAGTACTTC
>NA|NA|TRBJ2-5|TRBV6-1
CASSGRQGGSGVQETQYF
TGTGCCAGCAGTGGACGACAGGGAGGTAGCGGGGTCCAAGAGACCCAGTACTTC
>TRBD1|NA|TRBJ2-5|TRBV25-1
CASSGTGGPEETQYF
TGTGCCAGCAGTGGAACAGGGGGTCCAGAAGAGACCCAGTACTTC
>TRBD2|NA|TRBJ2-3|TRBV11-3
CASQELAGDTDTQYF
TGTGCCAGCCAGGAACTAGCGGGTGACACAGATACGCAGTATTTT
>TRBD1|once|TRBJ1-1|TRBV7-8
CASSLGRLQGAFF
TGTGCCAGCAGCTTAGGGAGGTTACAGGGGGCTTTCTTT
>NA|NA|TRBJ2-3|TRBV15
CATSRDHVQRGSTDTQYF
TGTGCCACCAGCAGAGATCATGTCCAGAGGGGGAGCACAGATACGCAGTATTTT
>TRBD1|NA|TRBJ2-4|TRBV24-1
CATSDPGQGKDIQYF
TGTGCCACCAGTGACCCGGGACAGGGTAAGGACATTCAGTACTTC
>TRBD1|NA|TRBJ1-1|TRBV5-5
CASSLGQLGNTEAFF
TGTGCCAGCAGCCTGGGACAGCTGGGGAACACTGAAGCTTTCTTT
>TRBD1|once|TRBJ1-2|TRBV19
CASSGQVGSYGYTF
TGTGCCAGTAGCGGACAGGTAGGATCATATGGCTACACCTTC
>NA|NA|TRBJ2-5|TRBV9
CASSVVDSSAETRYF
TGTGCCAGCAGCGTAGTTGATAGCTCTGCGGAGACCCGGTACTTC
>NA|NA|TRBJ2-5|TRBV20-1
CSASGGAETQYF
TGCAGTGCTAGTGGGGGGGCAGAGACCCAGTACTTC
>NA|NA|TRBJ2-1|TRBV15
CATSRNLARDNEQFF
TGTGCCACCAGCAGGAACCTTGCTCGGGACAATGAGCAGTTCTTC
>NA|NA|TRBJ1-1|TRBV5-6
CASSLGGNTGAFF
TGTGCCAGCAGCTTGGGGGGGAACACTGGAGCTTTCTTT
>NA|NA|TRBJ2-1|TRBV19
CASSIQGGVNEQFF
TGTGCCAGTAGTATCCAAGGAGGCGTGAATGAGCAGTTCTTC
>TRBD2|NA|TRBJ2-1|TRBV10-3
CAITAGDWDEQFF
TGTGCCATCACCGCGGGGGATTGGGATGAGCAGTTCTTC
>NA|few|TRBJ2-2|TRBV10-3
CAISRKGVNTGELFF
TGTGCCATCAGTAGGAAGGGTGTGAACACCGGGGAGCTGTTTTTT
>NA|once|TRBJ2-3|TRBV24-1
CATSDGAGSSTDTQYF
TGTGCCACCAGTGATGGGGCTGGCTCTAGCACAGATACGCAGTATTTT
>NA|NA|TRBJ1-1|TRBV20-1
CSASKVDTEAFF
TGCAGTGCTAGTAAGGTGGACACTGAAGCTTTCTTT
>TRBD1|NA|TRBJ2-7|TRBV5-6
CASSHRGTGNYEQYF
TGTGCCAGCAGCCATCGGGGGACAGGGAACTACGAGCAGTACTTC
>TRBD1|NA|TRBJ1-2|TRBV28
CASSFSGQGDGYTF
TGTGCCAGCAGTTTCTCGGGACAGGGGGATGGCTACACCTTC
>TRBD1|few|TRBJ2-7|TRBV7-2
CASSFRTGISEQYF
TGTGCCAGCAGCTTCAGGACAGGGATAAGCGAGCAGTACTTC
>TRBD2|NA|TRBJ2-7|TRBV24-1
CATSDGSGTSLQEQYF
TGTGCCACCAGTGACGGTAGCGGGACAAGCCTACAAGAGCAGTACTTC
>NA|NA|TRBJ2-7|TRBV20-1
CSARLTSSTYEQYF
TGCAGTGCTAGATTAACTAGTTCTACCTACGAGCAGTACTTC
>TRBD1|NA|TRBJ2-6|TRBV4-2
CASSQEGTGSGANVLTF
TGTGCCAGCAGCCAAGAAGGGACAGGGTCTGGGGCCAACGTCCTGACTTTC
>NA|NA|TRBJ2-5|TRBV7-7
CASSPNRQETQYF
TGTGCTAGCAGCCCCAACAGACAAGAGACCCAGTACTTC
>NA|few|TRBJ1-5|TRBV2
CASSELSPQGDQPQHF
TGTGCCAGCAGTGAACTAAGTCCACAGGGAGATCAGCCCCAGCATTTT
>NA|few|TRBJ2-2|TRBV29-1
CSGDFPNTGELFF
TGCAGCGGGGACTTCCCGAACACCGGGGAGCTGTTTTTT
>TRBD2|few|TRBJ2-3|TRBV6-5
CASSFPGIAGGPDTQYF
TGTGCCAGCAGTTTTCCGGGGATAGCGGGGGGGCCAGATACGCAGTATTTT
>TRBD1|NA|TRBJ2-7|TRBV9
CASSVGQGAIRYEQYF
TGTGCCAGCAGCGTGGGGCAGGGGGCCATCCGCTACGAGCAGTACTTC
>NA|NA|TRBJ2-3|TRBV9
CASSVLTVPKDTQYF
TGTGCCAGCAGCGTACTAACAGTCCCCAAGGATACGCAGTATTTT
>TRBD1|few|TRBJ1-1|TRBV7-8
CASSPPRTGGTEAFF
TGTGCCAGCAGCCCACCCAGGACAGGGGGGACTGAAGCTTTCTTT
>TRBD2|NA|TRBJ2-7|TRBV12-3/TRBV12-4
CASSQPGGAGNYEQYF
TGTGCCAGCAGTCAACCGGGAGGGGCCGGTAACTACGAGCAGTACTTC
>TRBD1|NA|TRBJ2-7|TRBV5-1
CASSSAGTGLYEQYF
TGCGCCAGCAGCTCGGCCGGGACAGGCCTCTACGAGCAGTACTTC
>TRBD1|few|TRBJ1-1|TRBV29-1
CSGRVLTGSNTEAFF
TGCAGCGGCCGAGTATTGACAGGGTCTAACACTGAAGCTTTCTTT
>TRBD2|NA|TRBJ2-7|TRBV29-1
CSAAGTSNEQYF
TGCAGCGCGGCCGGGACTAGCAACGAGCAGTACTTC
>TRBD2|NA|TRBJ2-1|TRBV20-1
CSVPLSGSLNEQFF
TGCAGTGTTCCGCTTAGCGGGAGTTTAAATGAGCAGTTCTTC
>TRBD1|NA|TRBJ1-2|TRBV6-1
CASSTQQGQGYGYTF
TGTGCCAGCAGTACCCAACAGGGGCAGGGGTATGGCTACACCTTC
>TRBD1|NA|TRBJ1-6|TRBV15
CATSTGGNSPLHF
TGTGCCACCAGTACAGGGGGTAATTCACCCCTCCACTTT
>TRBD1|many|TRBJ2-7|TRBV10-1
CASSEPRPIGTDYEQYF
TGCGCCAGCAGTGAGCCGAGGCCCATCGGGACAGACTACGAGCAGTACTTC